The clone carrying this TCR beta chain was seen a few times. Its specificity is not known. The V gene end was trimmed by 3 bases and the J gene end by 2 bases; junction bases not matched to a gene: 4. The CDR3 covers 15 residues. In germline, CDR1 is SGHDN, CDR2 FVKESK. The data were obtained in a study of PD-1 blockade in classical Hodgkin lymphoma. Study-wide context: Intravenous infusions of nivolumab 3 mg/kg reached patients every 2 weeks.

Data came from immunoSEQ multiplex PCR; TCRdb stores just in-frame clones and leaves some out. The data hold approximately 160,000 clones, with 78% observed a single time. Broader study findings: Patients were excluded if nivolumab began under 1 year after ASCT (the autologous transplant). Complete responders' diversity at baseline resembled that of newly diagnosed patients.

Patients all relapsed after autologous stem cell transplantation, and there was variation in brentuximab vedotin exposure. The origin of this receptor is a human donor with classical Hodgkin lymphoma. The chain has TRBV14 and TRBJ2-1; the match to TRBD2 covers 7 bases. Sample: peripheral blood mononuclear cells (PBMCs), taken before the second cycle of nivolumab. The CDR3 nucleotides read TGTGCCAGCAGCCAGAGAGCGGGGCCCTACAATGAGCAGTTCTTC. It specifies CASSQRAGPYNEQFF.